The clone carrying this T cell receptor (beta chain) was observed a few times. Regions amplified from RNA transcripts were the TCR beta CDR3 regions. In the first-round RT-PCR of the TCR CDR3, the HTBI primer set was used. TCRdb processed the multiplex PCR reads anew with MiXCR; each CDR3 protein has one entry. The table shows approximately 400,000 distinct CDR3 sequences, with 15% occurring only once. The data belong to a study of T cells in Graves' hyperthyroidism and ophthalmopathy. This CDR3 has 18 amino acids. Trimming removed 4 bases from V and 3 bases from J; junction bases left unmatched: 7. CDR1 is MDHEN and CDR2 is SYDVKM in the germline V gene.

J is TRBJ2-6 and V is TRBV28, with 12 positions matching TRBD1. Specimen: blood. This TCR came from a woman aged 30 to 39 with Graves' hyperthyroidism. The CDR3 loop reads CASSYPGQGARGANVLTF. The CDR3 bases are TGTGCCAGCAGTTACCCGGGACAGGGGGCGCGTGGGGCCAACGTCCTGACTTTC.